The 20 T cell receptor beta chains below all came from one sample that was sequenced in a study of blood T cell repertoires in COVID-19. TCRdb's copy holds only in-frame clones and misses some; the assay was immunoSEQ multiplex PCR. This table holds under 150,000 clones, about 87% found once. Specimen: peripheral blood. Receptors originate from a middle-aged woman with acute or convalescent COVID-19.

The genes are TRBV20-1 and TRBJ1-4; possibly TRBD1 for D (5 bases). This CDR3 spans 14 amino acids. V was cut by 3 bases and J by 8 bases, with 16 bases left in between. Per germline, CDR1 DFQATT and CDR2 SNEGSKA (reference sequence). The CDR3 protein is CSASRGQVYEKLFF. The DNA of the CDR3 is TGCAGTGCTAGTAGGGGCCAGGTTTACGAAAAACTGTTTTTT.

This clone was seen more than once but under ten times. This sequence joins TRBV2 and TRBJ1-4; possibly TRBD1 for D (5 bases). CDR1 and CDR2 from the germline V gene are SNHLY and FYNNEI. This CDR3 has 15 residues. The ends were cut back, 6 bases at V and 1 base at J, with 12 bases in the middle. The CDR3 DNA follows: TGTGCCAGCAGGGATACAGGCGGAACTAATGAAAAACTGTTTTTT. Its protein product is CASRDTGGTNEKLFF.

The CDR3 is CASSQADKPNYGYTF. The CDR3 DNA sequence: TGTGCCAGCAGCCAAGCAGACAAGCCTAACTATGGCTACACCTTC. V and J are TRBV3-1 (or the pseudogene TRBV3-2) and TRBJ1-2; no definite D call. Germline values: CDR1 LGHDT, CDR2 YNNKEL (reference sequence). The CDR3 totals 15 residues. Trimming shortened V by 1 base and J by 0 bases, and 9 bases separated the two germline ends.

The V gene is TRBV27, the J gene TRBJ1-1, with D possibly matching TRBD1 (5 bases). Trimming left V 5 bases short and J 5 bases short, with 21 bases between. The CDR3 length is 16 residues. The germline V gene encodes CDR1 MNHEY and CDR2 SMNVEV (reference sequence). The CDR3 DNA is TGTGCCAGCAGTCCTATCCCGTTGGGGGGAGGTACTGAAGCTTTCTTT. Residues: CASSPIPLGGGTEAFF.

The chain is built from TRBV7-9 and TRBJ2-3, with D unclear. CDR3 size: 13 residues. Trimming shortened V by 0 bases and J by 6 bases, and 7 bases separated the two germline ends. Per germline, CDR1 SEHNR and CDR2 FQNEAQ (reference sequence). The CDR3 DNA sequence: TGTGCCAGCAGCTTAGCGGAGAGGGATACGCAGTATTTT. Its protein product is CASSLAERDTQYF.

This sequence joins TRBV6-5 and TRBJ2-2; tentative D call: TRBD1 (6 bases). This CDR3 is built from 14 residues. V shed 0 bases and J shed 5 bases, with 7 bases lying between them. CDR1 and CDR2 (germline): MNHEY, SVGAGI. This chain's CDR3 is CASSYSGGTGELFF. The DNA of the CDR3 is TGTGCCAGCAGTTACTCAGGGGGAACCGGGGAGCTGTTTTTT.

The chain has TRBV7-2 and TRBJ2-1; 12 nucleotides line up with TRBD2. The CDR3 is 17 amino acids. J gave up 7 bases and V 4 bases, and 11 bases lay outside the gene matches. Germline-derived CDR1 and CDR2 are SGHTA and FQGNSA. Here the CDR3 reads CASSSVASGGARNEQFF. As DNA, the CDR3 is TGTGCCAGCAGCTCCGTGGCTAGCGGGGGGGCCCGGAATGAGCAGTTCTTC.

This chain joins TRBV9 and TRBJ2-1; TRBD2 matches at 10 bases. The CDR3 is 15 residues long. The germline gives CDR1 SGDLS, CDR2 YYNGEE. The J segment lost 8 bases and the V segment lost 4 bases, leaving 9 bases of the junction unmatched. As DNA, the CDR3 is TGTGCCAGCAGCTTTAGCGGGAGGTCGTTGGATGAGCAGTTCTTC. It is translated as CASSFSGRSLDEQFF.

CDR3 DNA: TGTGCCAGCAGCCATGAGACAGGGTTCTATGGCTACACCTTC. Its translation is CASSHETGFYGYTF. The rearrangement uses TRBV7-9 and TRBJ1-2; 7 bases are shared with TRBD1. V was clipped by 5 bases and J by 4 bases; unmatched bases: 7. CDR1 and CDR2 (germline): SEHNR, FQNEAQ (reference sequence). The CDR3 contains 14 residues.

The chain joins TRBV18 to TRBJ2-2, with a tentative D call TRBD2 (6 bases). The germline V gene encodes CDR1 KGHSH and CDR2 LQKENI. The CDR3 loop spans 16 amino acids. V lost 3 bases and J 5 bases, leaving 16 bases between the germline ends. The CDR3 loop reads CASSPRGDLGTGELFF. Written as DNA, the CDR3 is TGTGCCAGCTCACCTCGCGGGGACCTGGGGACCGGGGAGCTGTTTTTT. Full variable domain (missing parts from reference TRBV18 and TRBJ2-2): NAGVMQNPRHLVRRRGQEARLRCSPMKGHSHVYWYRQLPEEGLKFMVYLQKENIIDESGMPKERFSAEFPKEGPSILRIQQVVRGDSAAYFCASSPRGDLGTGELFFGEGSRLTVL.

The table lists this clone with a count of one. The chain has TRBV3-1 (or the pseudogene TRBV3-2) and TRBJ1-6; maybe TRBD1 (6 bases). This CDR3 is 16 amino acids long. Trimming stripped 4 bases from V and 6 bases from J, with 16 bases between. Germline V CDR1 and CDR2: LGHDT, YNNKEL (reference sequence). For the CDR3, the DNA is TGTGCCAGCAGCCCCCGAACCTGGACAGTTAATTCACCCCTCCACTTT. Its translation is CASSPRTWTVNSPLHF.

There are a few counts of this clone. V is TRBV6-5 and J is TRBJ2-1, with unresolved D. The germline V gene has CDR1 MNHEY and CDR2 SVGAGI. This CDR3 is 15 amino acids long. Trimming cost V 7 bases and J 0 bases, with 13 bases left between them. Here the CDR3 reads CASTPRSSSYNEQFF. DNA of the CDR3: TGTGCCAGCACCCCCCGGAGTAGCTCCTACAATGAGCAGTTCTTC.

V usage is TRBV27 and J usage is TRBJ1-5, with TRBD1 as a possible D gene (6 bases). Deletions cut 5 bases from V and 2 bases from J, with 13 bases between. The CDR3 spans 15 residues. Germline V CDR1 and CDR2: MNHEY, SMNVEV (reference sequence). The CDR3 nucleotides read TGTGCCAGCAGTGTAACTTGGACAGGCAATCAGCCCCAGCATTTT. Protein: CASSVTWTGNQPQHF.

The chain recombines TRBV28 with TRBJ1-1; TRBD1 matches at 7 bases. The J segment lost 0 bases and the V segment lost 6 bases, leaving 4 bases of the junction unmatched. The CDR3 is made up of 14 amino acids. Germline CDR1 MDHEN, CDR2 SYDVKM. CDR3 DNA: TGTGCCAGCAGACCCGACAGGGTGAACACTGAAGCTTTCTTT. This gives the protein CASRPDRVNTEAFF.

The chain employs TRBV4-3 and TRBJ1-4; 7 bases map to TRBD1. Trimming at V came to 1 base and at J to 7 bases, leaving 6 bases not matched to a gene. The CDR3 length is 15 residues. Germline V gene lookup returns CDR1 LGHNA and CDR2 YSLEER. Here the CDR3 reads CASSQGSGGVEKLFF. Here the CDR3 DNA reads TGCGCCAGCAGCCAAGGGTCAGGGGGTGTTGAAAAACTGTTTTTT.

The chain joins TRBV7-2 to TRBJ1-3, with D perhaps matching TRBD1 (5 bases). The ends were cut back, 5 bases at V and 0 bases at J, with 17 bases in the middle. This CDR3 is 17 amino acids long. Germline V gene sequence: CDR1 SGHTA, CDR2 FQGNSA. The CDR3 spells CASSPGGPLFSGNTIYF. The CDR3 DNA sequence: TGTGCCAGCAGCCCCGGGGGACCTTTGTTCTCTGGAAACACCATATATTTT.

V and J are TRBV4-2 and TRBJ1-6, with D maybe TRBD1 (6 bases). V lost 4 bases and J 14 bases, leaving 42 bases between the germline ends. CDR1 is LGHNA and CDR2 is YNFKEQ in the germline V gene. CDR3 length: 22 amino acids. DNA for the CDR3: TGTGCCAGCAGCCTCTTTCCGGGACAACCGGGCCGCCTGGCTTCTTGGGGCTCGGCCCTCCACTTT. This sequence encodes CASSLFPGQPGRLASWGSALHF.

V gene TRBV5-1 combines with J gene TRBJ2-7; D may be TRBD1 (6 bases). V gave up 0 bases and J gave up 2 bases, with 12 bases separating them. Germline CDR1 SGHRS, CDR2 YFSETQ. This CDR3 comprises 15 residues. The CDR3 loop is CASSLAGAPTYEQYF. Written as DNA, the CDR3 is TGCGCCAGCAGCTTGGCAGGGGCCCCGACCTACGAGCAGTACTTC.

The genes are TRBV2 and TRBJ2-6, with D possibly being TRBD1 (5 bases). Trimming cost V 4 bases and J 4 bases, with 14 bases left between them. CDR1 SNHLY and CDR2 FYNNEI come from the germline V gene. The CDR3 sequence is 16 residues long. CDR3 protein: CASSGGRAPGANVLTF. CDR3 bases: TGTGCCAGCAGTGGTGGCAGGGCCCCCGGGGCCAACGTCCTGACTTTC.

The chain recombines TRBV2 with TRBJ1-2; TRBD1 aligns across 9 bases. This CDR3 has 12 residues. Germline values: CDR1 SNHLY, CDR2 FYNNEI. Trimming took 6 bases from V and 8 from J; bases not matched to a gene: 4. For the CDR3, the DNA is TGTGCCAGCAGGGTGGACAGGGGCGGCTACACCTTC. Protein: CASRVDRGGYTF.